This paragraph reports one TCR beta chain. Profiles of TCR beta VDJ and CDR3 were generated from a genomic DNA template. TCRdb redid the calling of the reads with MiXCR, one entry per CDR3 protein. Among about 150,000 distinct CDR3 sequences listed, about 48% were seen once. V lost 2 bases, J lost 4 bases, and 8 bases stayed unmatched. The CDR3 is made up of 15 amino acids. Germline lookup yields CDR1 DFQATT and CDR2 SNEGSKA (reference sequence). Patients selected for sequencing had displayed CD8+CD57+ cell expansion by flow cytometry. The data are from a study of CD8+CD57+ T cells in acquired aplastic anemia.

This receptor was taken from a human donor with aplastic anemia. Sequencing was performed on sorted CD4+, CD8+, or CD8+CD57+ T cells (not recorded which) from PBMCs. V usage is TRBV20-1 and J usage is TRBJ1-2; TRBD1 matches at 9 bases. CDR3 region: CSARLRDREPYGYTF. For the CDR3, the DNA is TGCAGTGCTAGATTGAGGGACAGGGAGCCCTATGGCTACACCTTC.